The rows below give T cell receptor beta chains drawn from one sample of a study of control samples from healthy donors and cancer patients. The data were produced by immunoSEQ multiplex PCR, yet TCRdb's version contains in-frame clones alone and is incomplete. This table has roughly 100,000 clones, about 91% appearing once. The sample taken for sequencing was blood. All receptors come from a woman between 18 and 30 years old in good health. CDR3s include the opening cysteine and the closing phenylalanine or tryptophan. A D gene is named only where the DNA matches it firmly. Not every row has a clone size; where given, it reads once, few, many or a size class.

V	size	D	J	CDR3	DNA
TRBV9	.	.	TRBJ1-5	CASSVGVGGNQPQHF	TGTGCCAGCAGCGTAGGGGTGGGGGGCAATCAGCCCCAGCATTTT
TRBV15	.	.	TRBJ1-4	CATSRKVGVHGVWKLFF	TGTGCCACCAGCAGAAAAGTAGGGGTACATGGGGTTTGGAAACTGTTTTTT
TRBV28	.	.	TRBJ2-1	CASSSSVSYNEQFF	TGTGCCAGCAGTTCGAGCGTCTCCTACAATGAGCAGTTCTTC
TRBV27	.	.	TRBJ2-6	CASSLRSGANVLTF	TGTGCCAGCAGTTTACGCTCTGGGGCCAACGTCCTGACTTTC
TRBV2	.	.	TRBJ2-7	CASRGLYHEQYF	TGTGCCAGCAGGGGGCTGTACCACGAGCAGTACTTC
TRBV7-9	once	.	TRBJ2-3	CASSPGEGQRYTDTQYF	TGTGCCAGCAGCCCCGGTGAGGGCCAGCGGTACACAGATACGCAGTATTTT
TRBV6-4	.	TRBD2	TRBJ2-3	CASSPLAGGNTDTQYF	TGTGCCAGCAGCCCCCTAGCGGGGGGTAACACAGATACGCAGTATTTT
TRBV6-5	.	TRBD1	TRBJ1-1	CASSWDRENTEAFF	TGTGCCAGCAGTTGGGACAGGGAGAACACTGAAGCTTTCTTT
TRBV6-1	.	.	TRBJ2-3	CASSEALRGGINTDTQYF	TGTGCCAGCAGTGAAGCGCTTCGGGGCGGGATAAACACAGATACGCAGTATTTT
TRBV11-3	.	.	TRBJ1-2	CASSLDNLAGQNYGYTF	TGTGCCAGCAGCTTAGATAATTTAGCAGGGCAAAACTATGGCTACACCTTC
TRBV27	once	.	TRBJ2-5	CASSSYQETQYF	TGTGCCAGCAGTTCTTATCAAGAGACCCAGTACTTC
TRBV6-5	.	TRBD1	TRBJ1-2	CASSHRGGGDYGYTF	TGTGCCAGCAGCCACCGAGGGGGCGGCGACTATGGCTACACCTTC
TRBV29-1	few	TRBD1	TRBJ1-1	CSERGTGNTEAFF	TGCAGCGAGCGCGGGACAGGGAACACTGAAGCTTTCTTT
TRBV5-1	.	.	TRBJ1-2	CASSPEQGLGYTF	TGCGCCAGCAGCCCGGAACAGGGTCTTGGCTACACCTTC
TRBV28	.	TRBD1	TRBJ1-1	CASSTLDRVGTEAFF	TGTGCCAGCAGTACCCTCGACAGGGTGGGGACTGAAGCTTTCTTT
TRBV19	.	.	TRBJ2-3	CASTTKRGTDTQYF	TGTGCCAGTACCACAAAAAGGGGCACAGATACGCAGTATTTT
TRBV4-1	.	.	TRBJ1-3	CASSPRGLSGNTIYF	TGCGCCAGCAGCCCCAGGGGTTTGTCTGGAAACACCATATATTTT
TRBV24-1	.	.	TRBJ2-2	CATRDGSNTGELFF	TGTGCCACCCGGGACGGCTCGAACACCGGGGAGCTGTTTTTT
TRBV7-2	.	.	TRBJ2-1	CASSLAQGSYNEQFF	TGTGCCAGCAGCTTAGCGCAGGGCTCCTACAATGAGCAGTTCTTC
TRBV18	.	.	TRBJ2-5	CASSPGETQYF	TGTGCCAGCTCACCAGGAGAGACCCAGTACTTC
TRBV19	.	.	TRBJ1-4	CASTPGFTNEKLFF	TGTGCCAGTACCCCAGGGTTTACTAATGAAAAACTGTTTTTT
TRBV4-1	.	.	TRBJ2-1	CASSQVDLGFSYNEQFF	TGCGCCAGCAGCCAAGTGGATTTGGGATTCTCCTACAATGAGCAGTTCTTC
TRBV5-6	.	TRBD2	TRBJ2-7	CASSLVGRAPSYEQYF	TGTGCCAGCAGCTTGGTCGGGAGGGCGCCCTCCTACGAGCAGTACTTC
TRBV24-1	few	.	TRBJ2-1	CATSDRGPGRGEQFF	TGTGCCACCAGTGATCGCGGGCCCGGAAGGGGTGAGCAGTTCTTC
TRBV6-2/TRBV6-3	.	TRBD1	TRBJ1-4	CASSHWTGGVGSFEKLFF	TGTGCCAGCAGCCATTGGACAGGGGGCGTCGGGTCCTTCGAAAAACTGTTTTTT
TRBV24-1	.	TRBD1	TRBJ2-1	CATSRQGKPLDEQFF	TGTGCCACCAGTAGACAGGGGAAACCCCTAGATGAGCAGTTCTTC
TRBV6-2/TRBV6-3	.	.	TRBJ1-1	CASSYFDYNGEAFF	TGTGCCAGCAGTTACTTCGATTACAACGGTGAAGCTTTCTTT
TRBV11-1	few	.	TRBJ2-1	CASSLGRYIEQFF	TGTGCCAGCAGCTTAGGGCGGTATATTGAGCAGTTCTTC
TRBV11-3	.	.	TRBJ2-5	CASSLDPQGIQYF	TGTGCCAGCAGCTTAGATCCCCAGGGCATCCAGTACTTC
TRBV11-2	.	.	TRBJ1-6	CASSLERQIRENSPLHF	TGTGCCAGCAGCTTAGAAAGACAGATAAGAGAAAATTCACCCCTCCACTTT
TRBV12-3/TRBV12-4	.	.	TRBJ1-1	CASSFKGVTEAFF	TGTGCCAGCAGTTTTAAGGGGGTCACTGAAGCTTTCTTT
TRBV30	few	.	TRBJ2-5	CAWRRQYQETQYF	TGTGCCTGGAGAAGACAGTACCAAGAGACCCAGTACTTC
TRBV24-1	.	.	TRBJ2-3	CATSSGMHSGTQYF	TGTGCCACCAGTAGTGGGATGCATAGCGGTACGCAGTATTTT
TRBV23-1	.	.	TRBJ2-5	CASSQIGWGGAKYQETQYF	TGCGCCAGCAGTCAAATAGGGTGGGGCGGGGCAAAGTACCAAGAGACCCAGTACTTC
TRBV16	.	TRBD1	TRBJ1-1	CASSPDGTANTEAFF	TGTGCCAGCAGCCCCGATGGGACAGCGAACACTGAAGCTTTCTTT
TRBV11-3	once	.	TRBJ2-7	CASSFRTPSYEQYF	TGTGCCAGCAGCTTCCGGACACCATCCTACGAGCAGTACTTC
TRBV30	.	.	TRBJ1-6	CAWTEPRVGSPLHF	TGTGCCTGGACCGAACCGCGGGTGGGTTCACCCCTCCACTTT
TRBV2	few	.	TRBJ2-7	CASILAGAPSYEQYF	TGTGCCAGCATCTTGGCAGGGGCCCCCTCCTACGAGCAGTACTTC
TRBV5-8	.	.	TRBJ2-2	CASRHGANTGELFF	TGTGCCAGCAGGCACGGGGCTAACACCGGGGAGCTGTTTTTT
TRBV4-3	.	TRBD2	TRBJ2-3	CASSELATSTDTQYF	TGCGCCAGCAGCGAACTAGCGACCAGCACAGATACGCAGTATTTT
TRBV15	.	TRBD1	TRBJ1-2	CATSRDRGRYGYTF	TGTGCCACCAGCAGAGACAGGGGGAGGTATGGCTACACCTTC
TRBV30	once	.	TRBJ1-1	CAWSVPGGRLNTEAFF	TGTGCCTGGAGTGTACCGGGGGGCCGGCTTAACACTGAAGCTTTCTTT
TRBV2	.	TRBD2	TRBJ2-1	CASSPTSGVYNEQFF	TGTGCCAGCAGTCCAACTAGCGGGGTTTACAATGAGCAGTTCTTC
TRBV7-8	.	.	TRBJ2-1	CASSLVSGASLNNEQFF	TGTGCCAGCAGCTTAGTGTCGGGGGCTAGCCTAAACAATGAGCAGTTCTTC
TRBV15	.	TRBD1	TRBJ1-2	CATSRENPGTGIYGYTF	TGTGCCACCAGCAGAGAAAATCCCGGGACAGGGATCTATGGCTACACCTTC
TRBV7-2	.	.	TRBJ1-2	CASSLVGGSSRGTYTF	TGTGCCAGCAGCTTAGTGGGGGGATCGTCGCGTGGGACATACACCTTC
TRBV27	.	TRBD2	TRBJ2-1	CASSLGLAVNEQFF	TGTGCCAGCAGTCTCGGACTAGCGGTCAATGAGCAGTTCTTC
TRBV7-7	once	TRBD2	TRBJ2-5	CASSTSGSQETQYF	TGTGCTAGCAGCACTAGCGGTAGTCAAGAGACCCAGTACTTC
TRBV9	.	.	TRBJ1-3	CASSVAGTGNTIYF	TGTGCCAGCAGCGTAGCCGGAACTGGAAACACCATATATTTT